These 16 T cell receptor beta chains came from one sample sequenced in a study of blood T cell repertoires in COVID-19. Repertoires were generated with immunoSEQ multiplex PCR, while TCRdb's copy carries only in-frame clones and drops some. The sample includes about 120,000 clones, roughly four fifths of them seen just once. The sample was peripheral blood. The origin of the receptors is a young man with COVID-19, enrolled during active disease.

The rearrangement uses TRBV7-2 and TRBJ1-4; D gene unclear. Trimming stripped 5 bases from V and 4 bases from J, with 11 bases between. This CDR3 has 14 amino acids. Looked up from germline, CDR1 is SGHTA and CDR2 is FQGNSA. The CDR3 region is CASSALGLNEKLFF. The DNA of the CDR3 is TGTGCCAGCAGCGCTTTAGGACTTAATGAAAAACTGTTTTTT.

The CDR3 sequence: CASSLAGAHTQYF. In nucleotides, the CDR3 is TGTGCCAGCAGCTTAGCGGGAGCCCATACGCAGTATTTT. The chain couples TRBV7-8 to TRBJ2-3, with D possibly being TRBD2 (5 bases). This CDR3 comprises 13 residues. Germline lookup yields CDR1 SGHVS and CDR2 FQNEAQ. Between the trimmed V and J ends, which lost 0 bases and 7 bases, there was a span of 8 bases.

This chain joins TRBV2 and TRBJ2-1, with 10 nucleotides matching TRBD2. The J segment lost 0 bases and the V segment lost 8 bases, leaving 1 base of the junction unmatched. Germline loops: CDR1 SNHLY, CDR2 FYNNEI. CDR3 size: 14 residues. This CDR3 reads CASLAGASYNEQFF. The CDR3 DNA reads TGTGCCAGCCTAGCGGGGGCCTCCTACAATGAGCAGTTCTTC. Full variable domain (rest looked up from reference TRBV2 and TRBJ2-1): EPEVTQTPSHQVTQMGQEVILRCVPISNHLYFYWYRQILGQKVEFLVSFYNNEISEKSEIFDDQFSVERPDGSNFTLKIRSTKLEDSAMYFCASLAGASYNEQFFGPGTRLTVL.

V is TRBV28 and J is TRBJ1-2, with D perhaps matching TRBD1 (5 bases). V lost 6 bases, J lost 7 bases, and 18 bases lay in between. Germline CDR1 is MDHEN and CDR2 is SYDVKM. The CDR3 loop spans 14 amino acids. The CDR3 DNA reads TGTGCCAGCAGCCAGCCCGCCAGGGTTGGTGGCTACACCTTC. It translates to CASSQPARVGGYTF.

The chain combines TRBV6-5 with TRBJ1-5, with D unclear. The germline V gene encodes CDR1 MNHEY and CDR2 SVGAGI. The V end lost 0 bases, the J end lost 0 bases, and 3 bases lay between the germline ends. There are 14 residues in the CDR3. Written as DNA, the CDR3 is TGTGCCAGCAGTTACTCGAGTAGCAATCAGCCCCAGCATTTT. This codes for CASSYSSSNQPQHF.

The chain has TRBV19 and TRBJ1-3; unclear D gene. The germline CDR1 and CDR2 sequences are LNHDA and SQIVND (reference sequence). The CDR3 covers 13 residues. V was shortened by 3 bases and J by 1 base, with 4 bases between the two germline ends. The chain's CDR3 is CASSMSSGNTIYF. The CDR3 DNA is TGTGCCAGTAGTATGAGTTCTGGAAACACCATATATTTT.

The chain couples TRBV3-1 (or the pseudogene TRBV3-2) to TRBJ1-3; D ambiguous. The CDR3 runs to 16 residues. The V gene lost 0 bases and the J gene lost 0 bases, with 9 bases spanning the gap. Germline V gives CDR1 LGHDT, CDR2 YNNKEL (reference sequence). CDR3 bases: TGTGCCAGCAGCCAAGATGGCGGCAGCTCTGGAAACACCATATATTTT. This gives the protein CASSQDGGSSGNTIYF.

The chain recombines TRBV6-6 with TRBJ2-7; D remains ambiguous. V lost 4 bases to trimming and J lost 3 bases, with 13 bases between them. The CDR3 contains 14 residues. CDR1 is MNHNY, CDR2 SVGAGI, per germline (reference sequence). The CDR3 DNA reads TGTGCCAGCAGTTTCGGGTCCCCCCTCTACGAGCAGTACTTC. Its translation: CASSFGSPLYEQYF.

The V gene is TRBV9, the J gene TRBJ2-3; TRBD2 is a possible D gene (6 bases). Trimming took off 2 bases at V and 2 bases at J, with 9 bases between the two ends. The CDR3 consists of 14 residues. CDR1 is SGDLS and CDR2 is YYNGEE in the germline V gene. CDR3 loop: CASSVWRDTDTQYF. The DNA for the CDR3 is TGTGCCAGCAGCGTTTGGCGGGACACAGATACGCAGTATTTT.

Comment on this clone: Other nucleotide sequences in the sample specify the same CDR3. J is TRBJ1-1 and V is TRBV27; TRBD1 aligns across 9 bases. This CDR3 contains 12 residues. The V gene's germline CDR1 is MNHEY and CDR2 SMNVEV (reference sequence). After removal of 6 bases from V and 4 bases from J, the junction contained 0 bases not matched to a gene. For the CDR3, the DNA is TGTGCCAGCAGGACAGGGGGCACTGAAGCTTTCTTT. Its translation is CASRTGGTEAFF.

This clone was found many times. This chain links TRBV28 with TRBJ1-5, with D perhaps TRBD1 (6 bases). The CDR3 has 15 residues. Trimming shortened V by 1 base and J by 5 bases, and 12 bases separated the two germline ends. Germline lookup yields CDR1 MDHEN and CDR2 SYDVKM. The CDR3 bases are TGTGCCAGCAGTTTATCTATAGGACAGCATCAGCCCCAGCATTTT. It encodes CASSLSIGQHQPQHF. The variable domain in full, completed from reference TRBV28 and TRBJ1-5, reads DVKVTQSSRYLVKRTGEKVFLECVQDMDHENMFWYRQDPGLGLRLIYFSYDVKMKEKGDIPEGYSVSREKKERFSLILESASTNQTSMYLCASSLSIGQHQPQHFGDGTRLSIL.

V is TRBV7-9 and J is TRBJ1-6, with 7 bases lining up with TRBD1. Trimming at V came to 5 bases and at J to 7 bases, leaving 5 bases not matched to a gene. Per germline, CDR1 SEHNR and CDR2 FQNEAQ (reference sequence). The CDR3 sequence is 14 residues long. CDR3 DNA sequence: TGTGCCAGCAGCCCGACAGGGATCAATTCACCCCTCCACTTT. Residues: CASSPTGINSPLHF.

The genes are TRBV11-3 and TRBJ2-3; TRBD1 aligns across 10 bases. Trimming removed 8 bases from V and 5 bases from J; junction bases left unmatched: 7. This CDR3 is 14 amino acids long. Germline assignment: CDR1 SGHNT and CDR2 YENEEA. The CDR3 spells CASGRQGAEDTQYF. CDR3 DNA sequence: TGTGCCAGCGGACGACAGGGGGCGGAAGATACGCAGTATTTT.

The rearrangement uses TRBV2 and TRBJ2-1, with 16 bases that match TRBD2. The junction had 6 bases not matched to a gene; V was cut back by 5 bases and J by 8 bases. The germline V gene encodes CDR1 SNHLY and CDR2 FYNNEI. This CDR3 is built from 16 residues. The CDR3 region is CASSRGLAGGRHEQFF. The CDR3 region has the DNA TGTGCCAGCAGTCGGGGACTAGCGGGAGGGCGGCATGAGCAGTTCTTC.

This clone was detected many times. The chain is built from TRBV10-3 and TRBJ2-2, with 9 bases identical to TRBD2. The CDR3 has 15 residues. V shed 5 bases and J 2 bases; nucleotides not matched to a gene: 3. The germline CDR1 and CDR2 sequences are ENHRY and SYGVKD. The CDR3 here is CAISKTSGNTGELFF. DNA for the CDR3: TGTGCCATCAGTAAGACTAGCGGAAACACCGGGGAGCTGTTTTTT.

The DNA of the CDR3 is TGCGCCAGCAGCTTGGGAGCGGCCGCCAATGAGCAGTTCTTC. Translated, it gives CASSLGAAANEQFF. The chain carries TRBV5-1 and TRBJ2-1; possible D gene TRBD2, 5 bases. With 0 bases removed from V and 6 bases from J, the gap between germline ends came to 10 bases. The germline gives CDR1 SGHRS, CDR2 YFSETQ. The CDR3 sequence is 14 residues long.